The 26 T cell receptor beta chains listed next were all sequenced from one sample in a study of CD4+ T cells in melanoma (dated by TCRdb to between 2021 and 2024). The library was built by means of the immunoSEQ multiplex PCR assay. The immuneACCESS repertoire file appears here via TCRdb, limited to in-frame rearrangements. These files lack a portion of the clones; in checked studies, under half of the deficit traces to unresolved V genes, and the cause of the others is not known. The sample data list 140,000 or so clones, and around 90% of these were observed just once. 1.5% to 1.9% of the sample rests with the top ten. These receptors originate from a human donor with melanoma.

The chain recombines TRBV11-2 with TRBJ2-5; 11 bases are shared with TRBD2. The CDR3 runs to 16 residues. Germline-derived CDR1 and CDR2 are SGHAT and FQNNGV. The junction had 10 bases not matched to a gene; V was cut back by 6 bases and J by 4 bases. The CDR3 nucleotides read TGTGCCAGCAGTCGAAGTGGACTAGCGGGCTCAGAGACCCAGTACTTC. It translates to CASSRSGLAGSETQYF.

Only one count was recorded for this clone. The chain couples TRBV2 to TRBJ1-1; no reliable D call. CDR3 length equals 19 residues. The germline V and J ends were trimmed by 2 bases and 0 bases, with 22 bases remaining between them. Per the germline V gene, CDR1 is SNHLY and CDR2 is FYNNEI. CDR3 in amino acids: CASSERQEILWFLNTEAFF. The CDR3 DNA sequence: TGTGCCAGCAGTGAACGGCAGGAGATCTTATGGTTTTTGAACACTGAAGCTTTCTTT.

The chain employs TRBV5-4 and TRBJ2-5; no clear D gene. The CDR3 has 13 residues. V was cut by 4 bases and J by 0 bases, with 7 bases left in between. The germline gives CDR1 SGHNT, CDR2 YYREEE (reference sequence). The CDR3 DNA reads as TGTGCCAGCAGCCCGGAGAACCAAGAGACCCAGTACTTC. Protein: CASSPENQETQYF.

The V gene is TRBV10-3, the J gene TRBJ2-5, with 9 bases that match TRBD2. CDR1 and CDR2 from the germline V gene are ENHRY and SYGVKD. This CDR3 is built from 15 residues. V trimming: 2 bases; J trimming: 4 bases; junction bases outside the gene matches: 5. CDR3 DNA sequence: TGTGCCATCAGTGAGGTTAGCGGGGGCGGAGAGACCCAGTACTTC. Translated: CAISEVSGGGETQYF.

The chain joins TRBV5-3 to TRBJ2-2, with no clear D. TRBV5-3 is identified as an open reading frame with a role that is uncertain. The CDR3 has 15 amino acids. The germline V and J ends were trimmed by 3 bases and 7 bases, with 16 bases remaining between them. The CDR3, as DNA: TGTGCCAGAAGCTCACGTCCTATCACAGACGGGGAGCTGTTTTTT. Residues: CARSSRPITDGELFF.

The rearrangement joins TRBV18 to TRBJ1-2; no definite D call. V dropped 2 bases and J dropped 0 bases, with 10 bases sitting between them. Germline V gene sequence: CDR1 KGHSH, CDR2 LQKENI. This CDR3 region has 15 residues. CDR3 amino acids: CASSPALVANYGYTF. Here the CDR3 DNA reads TGTGCCAGCTCACCAGCCCTTGTAGCTAACTATGGCTACACCTTC. The full variable domain, rest sourced from reference TRBV18 and TRBJ1-2, is NAGVMQNPRHLVRRRGQEARLRCSPMKGHSHVYWYRQLPEEGLKFMVYLQKENIIDESGMPKERFSAEFPKEGPSILRIQQVVRGDSAAYFCASSPALVANYGYTFGSGTRLTVV.

This chain connects TRBV15 to TRBJ2-1, with D uncertain. Trimming removed 1 base from V and 0 bases from J, with 10 bases in between. The CDR3 runs 16 residues. Germline lookup yields CDR1 LNHNV and CDR2 YYDKDF (reference sequence). As DNA, the CDR3 is TGTGCCACCAGCAGAGCCGGTCATAGCTCCTACAATGAGCAGTTCTTC. This gives the protein CATSRAGHSSYNEQFF.

This clone was recorded once. The chain recombines TRBV7-2 with TRBJ2-1, with TRBD2 identical over 10 bases. The CDR3 covers 16 residues. Germline trimming cut 4 bases from V and 6 bases from J; bases unmatched to any gene: 9. In germline, CDR1 is SGHTA, CDR2 FQGNSA. The CDR3 sequence is CASSSDRASGGNEQFF. The CDR3 nucleotides read TGTGCCAGCAGCTCCGACAGGGCTAGCGGGGGCAATGAGCAGTTCTTC.

This clone has only one observation. The chain combines TRBV6-6 with TRBJ2-1; the D gene is possibly TRBD1 (5 bases). The germline gives CDR1 MNHNY, CDR2 SVGAGI (reference sequence). The CDR3 covers 12 residues. The germline V and J ends were trimmed by 4 bases and 9 bases, with 10 bases remaining between them. The CDR3 bases are TGTGCCAGCAGTTTCCAGCAGGGTGAGCAGTTCTTC. This sequence encodes CASSFQQGEQFF.

The V call is TRBV4-2, the J call TRBJ1-6; D not resolved. V was clipped by 0 bases and J by 9 bases, with 12 bases between them. The CDR3 sequence is 15 residues long. The V gene's germline CDR1 is LGHNA and CDR2 YNFKEQ. As DNA, the CDR3 is TGTGCCAGCAGCCAAGAAATCCCTGAACGTTCACCCCTCCACTTT. Encoded protein: CASSQEIPERSPLHF.

The chain uses TRBV5-6 and TRBJ1-5; no reliable D call. Germline CDR1 is SGHDT and CDR2 is YYEEEE. V was trimmed by 4 bases and J by 2 bases, leaving 13 bases between them. The CDR3 length is 15 residues. CDR3 nucleotides: TGTGCCAGCAGCCCGCGGGCCGGGGGCAATCAGCCCCAGCATTTT. Its translation is CASSPRAGGNQPQHF. Based on the CDR3 plus reference TRBV5-6 and TRBJ1-5, the full variable domain is DAGVTQSPTHLIKTRGQQVTLRCSPKSGHDTVSWYQQALGQGPQFIFQYYEEEERQRGNFPDRFSGHQFPNYSSELNVNALLLGDSALYLCASSPRAGGNQPQHFGDGTRLSIL.

This chain uses TRBV10-3 with TRBJ1-6; 7 positions agree with TRBD1. The CDR3 is made up of 13 amino acids. With V trimmed by 4 bases and J by 13 bases, 7 bases remained unmatched. Germline loops: CDR1 ENHRY, CDR2 SYGVKD. Here the CDR3 DNA reads TGTGCCATCAGTGGGCAGGGGGACGTTCCCCTCCACTTT. This encodes CAISGQGDVPLHF.

The V call is TRBV7-2, the J call TRBJ2-3; unclear D gene. Germline CDR1 is SGHTA and CDR2 is FQGNSA. The V end lost 3 bases, the J end lost 8 bases, and 6 bases lay between the germline ends. This CDR3 region has 11 residues. The CDR3 DNA reads TGTGCCAGCAGCTTGGGATTTACGCAGTATTTT. This codes for CASSLGFTQYF. Complete variable domain (other parts from reference TRBV7-2 and TRBJ2-3): GAGVSQSPSNKVTEKGKDVELRCDPISGHTALYWYRQSLGQGLEFLIYFQGNSAPDKSGLPSDRFSAERTGGSVSTLTIQRTQQEDSAVYLCASSLGFTQYFGPGTRLTVL.

Comments on this clone: Distinct nucleotide sequences in the sample also encode this CDR3. The V and J genes are TRBV6-5 and TRBJ1-5; tentatively, D is TRBD1 (6 bases). Germline loops: CDR1 MNHEY, CDR2 SVGAGI. The CDR3 is 13 residues long. V gave up 8 bases and J gave up 6 bases, with 14 bases separating them. Here the CDR3 reads CASSTGGGQPQHF. In DNA form, the CDR3 reads TGTGCCAGCTCGACAGGAGGGGGTCAGCCCCAGCATTTT.

Note on this clone: Other DNA sequences in this sample translate to the same CDR3. The rearrangement links TRBV5-1 to TRBJ2-1; 8 nucleotides line up with TRBD1. This CDR3 spans 15 amino acids. J lost 2 bases, V lost 0 bases, and 1 base had no gene match. CDR1 SGHRS and CDR2 YFSETQ come from the germline V gene. The CDR3 here is CASSLGQGPYNEQFF. The CDR3 DNA is TGCGCCAGCAGCTTGGGACAGGGGCCCTACAATGAGCAGTTCTTC.

The chain uses TRBV28 and TRBJ2-4, with D possibly TRBD2 on 6 matching bases. Trimming removed 3 bases at V and 0 bases at J, with 15 bases between. The length of the CDR3 is 17 residues. CDR1 MDHEN and CDR2 SYDVKM come from the germline V gene. Written as DNA, the CDR3 is TGTGCCAGCAGTTTGGCCGGTGGGGGGTTAGCCAAAAACATTCAGTACTTC. It specifies CASSLAGGGLAKNIQYF. Together with reference TRBV28 and TRBJ2-4, the CDR3 gives the full variable domain: DVKVTQSSRYLVKRTGEKVFLECVQDMDHENMFWYRQDPGLGLRLIYFSYDVKMKEKGDIPEGYSVSREKKERFSLILESASTNQTSMYLCASSLAGGGLAKNIQYFGAGTRLSVL.

This clone was observed once. The chain uses TRBV2 and TRBJ2-1, with TRBD1 as a possible D gene (5 bases). In germline, CDR1 is SNHLY, CDR2 FYNNEI. This CDR3 has 13 amino acids. V was clipped by 6 bases and J by 14 bases, with 20 bases between them. The CDR3 protein is CASRDQLQVTKFF. Written as DNA, the CDR3 is TGTGCCAGCAGGGACCAATTACAGGTTACAAAGTTCTTC.

The V and J genes are TRBV7-9 and TRBJ1-2, with 9 bases aligning to TRBD1. The CDR3 spans 14 residues. CDR1 and CDR2 (germline): SEHNR, FQNEAQ (reference sequence). With 6 bases clipped from V and 6 bases from J, the junction kept 8 bases outside the gene matches. The CDR3 region is CASRVAGQGHGYTF. CDR3 DNA sequence: TGTGCCAGCAGGGTTGCGGGACAGGGTCATGGCTACACCTTC.

The J gene is TRBJ2-2, the V gene TRBV7-3; perhaps TRBD1 as D (6 bases). The V end was cut by 5 bases, the J end by 0 bases, with 13 bases between. The CDR3 totals 16 residues. CDR1 SGHTA and CDR2 FQGTGA come from the germline V gene. In nucleotides, the CDR3 is TGTGCCAGCAGCCACACCGGGACAACGAACACCGGGGAGCTGTTTTTT. Translation: CASSHTGTTNTGELFF.

Note on this clone: This sample includes further DNA sequences coding for the same CDR3. J is TRBJ2-5 and V is TRBV5-1, with a weak D call TRBD2 (6 bases). The CDR3 length is 13 residues. Between the trimmed V and J ends, which lost 0 bases and 5 bases, there was a span of 8 bases. Germline V gene data show CDR1 as SGHRS and CDR2 as YFSETQ. CDR3 amino acids: CASSLAGGETQYF. In nucleotides, the CDR3 is TGCGCCAGCAGCTTGGCAGGAGGGGAGACCCAGTACTTC.

The chain couples TRBV5-1 to TRBJ1-3; no clear D. Trimming shortened V by 4 bases and J by 1 base, and 9 bases separated the two germline ends. This CDR3 spans 14 amino acids. Per the germline V gene, CDR1 is SGHRS and CDR2 is YFSETQ. This CDR3 reads CASSPPWSGNTIYF. The CDR3 nucleotides read TGCGCCAGCAGCCCACCGTGGTCTGGAAACACCATATATTTT.

This rearrangement joins TRBV5-4 to TRBJ2-6, with D unclear. CDR3 length: 17 residues. V gave up 0 bases and J gave up 4 bases, with 14 bases separating them. CDR1 and CDR2 (germline): SGHNT, YYREEE (reference sequence). The CDR3 bases are TGTGCCAGCAGCTTGGTAGGCGGTCTTGGGGGGGCCAACGTCCTGACTTTC. Encoded protein: CASSLVGGLGGANVLTF. The full variable domain, with the rest looked up from reference TRBV5-4 and TRBJ2-6, is ETGVTQSPTHLIKTRGQQVTLRCSSQSGHNTVSWYQQALGQGPQFIFQYYREEENGRGNFPPRFSGLQFPNYSSELNVNALELDDSALYLCASSLVGGLGGANVLTFGAGSRLTVL.

J is TRBJ2-2 and V is TRBV11-1; D is ambiguous. CDR1 and CDR2 from the germline V gene are SGHAT and FQDESV (reference sequence). This CDR3 has 13 residues. Trimming stripped 2 bases from V and 3 bases from J, with 4 bases between. CDR3 nucleotide sequence: TGTGCCAGCAGCTTACAACACACCGGGGAGCTGTTTTTT. Its translation: CASSLQHTGELFF.

This chain joins TRBV2 and TRBJ1-5, with 10 bases fitting TRBD1. Germline loops: CDR1 SNHLY, CDR2 FYNNEI. V was pared by 7 bases and J by 6 bases, with 3 bases of the junction left unmatched. CDR3 length: 13 amino acids. CDR3 DNA sequence: TGTGCCAGCATGGGACAGGGGAGTCAGCCCCAGCATTTT. This sequence encodes CASMGQGSQPQHF.

This rearrangement joins TRBV30 to TRBJ1-2; D is unclear. Germline V gene lookup returns CDR1 GTSNPN and CDR2 SVGIG (reference sequence). V lost 2 bases to trimming and J lost 5 bases, with 6 bases between them. This CDR3 spans 11 amino acids. CDR3 sequence reads: CAWSLGYGYTF. The CDR3 region has the DNA TGTGCCTGGAGTCTGGGGTATGGCTACACCTTC. The variable domain in full, with the rest retrieved from reference TRBV30 and TRBJ1-2, is SQTIHQWPATLVQPVGSPLSLECTVEGTSNPNLYWYRQAAGRGLQLLFYSVGIGQISSEVPQNLSASRPQDRQFILSSKKLLLSDSGFYLCAWSLGYGYTFGSGTRLTVV.

In nucleotides, the CDR3 is TGTGCCAGCAGTGCCGACAGGGGGGATTCACCCCTCCACTTT. It codes for CASSADRGDSPLHF. The genes are TRBV6-6 and TRBJ1-6; TRBD1 agrees at 9 bases. V trimming: 5 bases; J trimming: 8 bases; junction bases outside the gene matches: 4. The CDR3 consists of 14 residues. Germline CDR1 reads MNHNY; CDR2 reads SVGAGI (reference sequence).